This entry lists 11 T cell receptor beta chains sequenced from one sample in a study of T cell responses to AZD1222 COVID-19 vaccine. Here immunoSEQ multiplex PCR was the method, and the copy in TCRdb shows in-frame clones only, minus some. The sample lists 110,000 or so clones; about 82% were seen once. Sequenced here: peripheral blood, sampled on day 0 of AZD1222 vaccination. The receptor source for this set is an adult in good health.

The J gene is TRBJ1-4, the V gene TRBV9; TRBD1 might be the D (5 bases). Trimming stripped 0 bases from V and 8 bases from J, with 11 bases between. There are 14 residues in the CDR3. Germline V gives CDR1 SGDLS, CDR2 YYNGEE. The DNA for the CDR3 is TGTGCCAGCAGCGTAGCAGGGTCCCGCGAAAAACTGTTTTTT. Protein: CASSVAGSREKLFF.

The chain joins TRBV28 to TRBJ1-3; possible D gene TRBD1, 6 bases. V was cut by 5 bases and J by 4 bases, with 15 bases left in between. Germline V gene lookup returns CDR1 MDHEN and CDR2 SYDVKM. The CDR3 extends over 15 amino acids. This CDR3 reads CASSNYRVSGNTIYF. The CDR3 coding sequence is TGTGCCAGCAGTAACTACAGGGTATCGGGAAACACCATATATTTT.

On this clone itself: Distinct nucleotide sequences in the sample also encode this CDR3. The CDR3 loop reads CASSYSGGVGTGELFF. The CDR3 DNA sequence: TGTGCCAGCAGTTACTCGGGAGGGGTTGGTACCGGGGAGCTGTTTTTT. This rearrangement joins TRBV6-5 to TRBJ2-2; 7 bases agree with TRBD2. V lost 0 bases and J lost 5; bases outside the gene matches: 6. This CDR3 has 16 amino acids. CDR1 MNHEY and CDR2 SVGAGI come from the germline V gene.

This chain uses TRBV11-2 with TRBJ1-5; D might be TRBD1 (5 bases). Trimming pared 0 bases from V and 7 bases from J, leaving 7 bases between. The CDR3 sequence is 13 residues long. Looked up from germline, CDR1 is SGHAT and CDR2 is FQNNGV. The CDR3 DNA sequence: TGTGCCAGCAGCTTAGATTGGGGGCAGCCCCAGCATTTT. This codes for CASSLDWGQPQHF.

This chain connects TRBV12-3 or TRBV12-4 to TRBJ1-2, with D unresolved. Deletions cut 3 bases from V and 6 bases from J, with 11 bases between. The CDR3 has 13 residues. DNA for the CDR3: TGTGCCAGCAGTTTTCAAGGGAGTAATGGCTACACCTTC. Translating it yields CASSFQGSNGYTF.

V usage is TRBV6-5 and J usage is TRBJ2-7; tentative D call: TRBD1 (5 bases). This CDR3 spans 13 amino acids. Trimming removed 5 bases from V and 2 bases from J, with 10 bases in between. CDR1 and CDR2 (germline): MNHEY, SVGAGI. The DNA of the CDR3 is TGTGCCAGCAGTCGGACAAAAACCTACGAGCAGTACTTC. Residues: CASSRTKTYEQYF.

The count of this clone is one. The V and J genes are TRBV29-1 and TRBJ1-1; D may be TRBD1 (5 bases). The CDR3 extends over 13 amino acids. CDR1 and CDR2 from the germline V gene are SQVTM and ANQGSEA. Trimming took off 4 bases at V and 1 base at J, with 10 bases between the two ends. The CDR3 nucleotides are TGCAGCGTTGTCGTGACAGCGAACACTGAAGCTTTCTTT. Translated: CSVVVTANTEAFF.

This chain connects TRBV27 to TRBJ1-6, with a possible D match to TRBD1 (6 bases). The germline V gene has CDR1 MNHEY and CDR2 SMNVEV (reference sequence). This CDR3 has 15 residues. The germline V and J ends were trimmed by 6 bases and 2 bases, with 11 bases remaining between them. The CDR3 protein is CASRTRDTYNSPLHF. CDR3 sequence (DNA): TGTGCCAGCAGGACCCGGGACACCTATAATTCACCCCTCCACTTT.

This clone was detected only once. This chain joins TRBV27 and TRBJ1-2, with 7 bases that match TRBD1. The CDR3 covers 15 residues. With V trimmed by 3 bases and J by 8 bases, 12 bases remained unmatched. Germline V gene lookup returns CDR1 MNHEY and CDR2 SMNVEV (reference sequence). The DNA for the CDR3 is TGTGCCAGCAGTTTCCCCGGGACAGTGGAGGAGGGCTACACCTTC. It specifies CASSFPGTVEEGYTF.

This chain uses TRBV25-1 with TRBJ1-3, with TRBD1 matching 7 bases. V shed 4 bases and J 3 bases; nucleotides not matched to a gene: 3. CDR1 is MGHDK and CDR2 is SYGVNS in the germline V gene. This CDR3 region has 14 residues. The CDR3 sequence is CASSATGVGNTIYF. The CDR3 bases are TGTGCCAGCAGTGCCACAGGGGTTGGAAACACCATATATTTT.

This clone was observed once. V is TRBV6-5 and J is TRBJ2-7, with 8 bases identical to TRBD1. The germline V gene encodes CDR1 MNHEY and CDR2 SVGAGI. The CDR3 has 15 amino acids. Trimming removed 0 bases from V and 4 bases from J; junction bases left unmatched: 5. DNA for the CDR3: TGTGCCAGCAGTTACTCCGGACAGGGAAGGTACGAGCAGTACTTC. This encodes CASSYSGQGRYEQYF.